This TCR beta chain was found in a study of neoadjuvant anti-PD-1 for oral cavity cancer (dated by TCRdb to the early 2020s). About the full investigation: Three to four biweekly doses of nivolumab at 3 mg/kg were mostly administered to patients before curative-intent surgical resection. Patients who did not progress were given a fourth nivolumab dose at about day 43 and had definitive surgical resection on days 50-56. Responders were defined as patients with complete response, partial response or stable disease by RECIST 1.1; non-responders were defined as patients with progression. A roughly 30% response rate was observed in the parent correlative cohort, in which around 13 patients were included.

Overall results and qualifications from the work: Only a few patients per response group were included in the TCR analyses, and the authors called for validation in larger cohorts. Within PBMCs, T cell clonality (Gini index) was significantly higher in non-responders than responders after neoadjuvant nivolumab. Higher pretreatment blood Treg/Th17 ratios correlated with higher pretreatment blood TCRbeta clonality and lower post-treatment tumor TCRbeta clonality.

This specimen's time point label, per the study, means: before neoadjuvant nivolumab. None of the patients had received prior systemic or radiation treatment, and all were newly diagnosed with stage II-IVA oral cavity squamous cell carcinoma. The cohort consisted of patients with HPV-negative, locally advanced oral cavity squamous cell carcinoma. Peripheral blood mononuclear cells were analyzed directly, without maintenance or expansion in culture. The samples were obtained from a longitudinal correlative study of a single-arm phase II trial testing neoadjuvant nivolumab in oral cavity squamous cell carcinoma. Subject-matched pre- and post-treatment PBMCs and tumors from three responders and three non-responders were subjected to genomic DNA-based TCRbeta sequencing. Peripheral blood mononuclear cells were collected before nivolumab treatment and again after treatment, at the time of surgery. The Maxwell RSC DNA from Cells kit was used to isolate genomic DNA from PBMCs.

For deep sequencing of PBMC libraries, mostly about 450 ng of input genomic DNA was used, and six replicates were run per sample. Following the manufacturer's instructions, the team built TCRbeta libraries using the immunoSEQ hsTCRbeta kit. An Illumina NovaSeq 6000 S4 flow cell was used to sequence the final libraries, which had first been combined to 3 nM. The authors' pipeline ran thus. Raw data preprocessing and quality control were performed with the immunoSEQ Analyzer. The analysis was restricted to productive rearrangements, with each unique CDR3 amino acid sequence defining a clonotype. Repertoire clonality was estimated as the Gini-Simpson index, which was computed with the R package tcR. Student's t test was used to compare Gini indices, while Pearson correlation assessed associations with tumor size change. Drawn from immuneACCESS, this table holds only the in-frame rearrangements with V and J called that TCRdb kept. Clones are partly lost; checked studies trace under half to an unresolved V gene and leave the rest unexplained. The V and J calls and clone size were taken over from that table, and D and trimming were inferred from the DNA. The sample yields about 14,000 clones; 65% to 80% were counted once. Roughly 2.9% of the sample rests with the top ten.

As regards this clone: This receptor's antigen is unknown. There are no base qualities to consult, and no much larger clone falls within one base.

The CDR3 measures 17 amino acids from cysteine to phenylalanine. Just the 51-base CDR3 DNA is kept, in frame starting at base 1. Taken from the germline V gene, the CDR1 and CDR2 loops are MGHRA and YSYEKL. V is pruned by 3 bases and J by 4 bases, leaving 8 bases of the junction without a gene match. The chain links TRBV4-1 with TRBJ2-1; 11 middle bases align to TRBD2. This clonotype was obtained from a person aged 40 to 85 with oral cavity squamous cell carcinoma. Sample: PBMCs, taken before nivolumab (anti-PD-1) treatment. The bases read TGCGCCAGCAGCCAGACTAGCGGGAAGAGAAAGTACAATGAGCAGTTCTTC. This sequence encodes CASSQTSGKRKYNEQFF.